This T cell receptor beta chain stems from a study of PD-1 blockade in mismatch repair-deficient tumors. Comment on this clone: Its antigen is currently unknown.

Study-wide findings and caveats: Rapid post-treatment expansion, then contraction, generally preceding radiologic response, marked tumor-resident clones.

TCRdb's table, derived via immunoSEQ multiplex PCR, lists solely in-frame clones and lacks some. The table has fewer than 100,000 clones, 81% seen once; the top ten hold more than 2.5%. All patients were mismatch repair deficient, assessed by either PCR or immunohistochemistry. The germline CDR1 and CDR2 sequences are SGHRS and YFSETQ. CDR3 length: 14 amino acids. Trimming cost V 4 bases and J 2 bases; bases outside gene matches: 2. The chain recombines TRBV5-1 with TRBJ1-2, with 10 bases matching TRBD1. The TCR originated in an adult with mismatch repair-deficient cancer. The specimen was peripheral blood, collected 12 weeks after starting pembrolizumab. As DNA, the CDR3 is TGCGCCAGCAGCACGGGACAGGGGAACTATGGCTACACCTTC. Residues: CASSTGQGNYGYTF.